These T cell receptor beta chains were read from a single sample in a study of CD8 T cells in Susac syndrome. TCRdb reprocessed the immunoSEQ multiplex PCR reads with MiXCR, giving one entry per CDR3 protein. The sample contains some 140,000 distinct CDR3 sequences, around 80% of which appear only once. The specimen was CD8+ T cells from PBMCs. The origin of the receptors is a human donor with multiple sclerosis. CDR3s include the opening cysteine and the closing phenylalanine or tryptophan. Fields, in order: J gene, V gene, clone size, D gene, CDR3 protein, CDR3 DNA. The D gene is left open where the match is weak. Size is stated for part of the rows, as once, few or many counts, or as a class when the clone is expanded.

>TRBJ2-2|TRBV5-6|-|TRBD2
CASSLVGLAGAGELFF
TGTGCCAGCAGTTTGGTGGGACTAGCGGGGGCCGGGGAGCTGTTTTTT
>TRBJ1-2|TRBV6-6|-|-
CASSYPQDRYTF
TGTGCCAGCAGTTACCCCCAGGACCGCTACACCTTC
>TRBJ2-7|TRBV20-1|-|TRBD2
CSAPGVAGIYEQYF
TGCAGTGCTCCAGGAGTAGCGGGAATCTACGAGCAGTACTTC
>TRBJ2-3|TRBV5-1|-|-
CASSPFPPLIKGEGTDTQYF
TGCGCCAGCAGCCCTTTTCCTCCCCTGATAAAAGGGGAGGGCACAGATACGCAGTATTTT
>TRBJ1-2|TRBV30|-|TRBD1
CAWSGTGTGYGYTF
TGTGCCTGGAGCGGCACCGGGACAGGATATGGCTACACCTTC
>TRBJ2-1|TRBV27|-|-
CASSQSYNEQFF
TGTGCCAGCAGCCAGTCCTACAATGAGCAGTTCTTC
>TRBJ1-2|TRBV6-5|-|-
CASSCQVADGYTF
TGTGCCAGCAGTTGCCAGGTCGCGGATGGCTACACCTTC
>TRBJ2-7|TRBV9|-|TRBD1
CASSVGGTGVNYEQYF
TGTGCCAGCAGCGTAGGTGGAACAGGGGTAAACTACGAGCAGTACTTC
>TRBJ2-2|TRBV5-1|-|TRBD1
CASSPWPGGNTGELFF
TGCGCCAGCAGCCCCTGGCCAGGGGGGAACACCGGGGAGCTGTTTTTT
>TRBJ2-2|TRBV28|-|-
CASYEQGGTGELFF
TGTGCCAGCTATGAACAGGGAGGAACCGGGGAGCTGTTTTTT
>TRBJ1-5|TRBV19|-|-
CASSDGQIGNQPQHF
TGTGCCAGTAGTGACGGACAGATCGGCAATCAGCCCCAGCATTTT
>TRBJ1-5|TRBV27|-|-
CASSLGPATNQPQHF
TGTGCCAGCAGTTTGGGGCCGGCCACCAATCAGCCCCAGCATTTT
>TRBJ2-7|TRBV5-1|-|-
CASSLASTGNYEQYF
TGCGCCAGCAGCTTGGCCAGTACAGGCAACTACGAGCAGTACTTC
>TRBJ1-1|TRBV29-1|-|-
CSVEERGKLNTEAFF
TGCAGCGTTGAAGAGCGGGGTAAACTGAACACTGAAGCTTTCTTT
>TRBJ2-1|TRBV24-1|-|TRBD1
CATSDLPGQQQFF
TGTGCCACCAGTGATTTGCCGGGACAGCAGCAGTTCTTC
>TRBJ1-5|TRBV15|-|TRBD1
CATSSTGGGNQPQHF
TGTGCCACCAGCAGCACAGGGGGCGGCAATCAGCCCCAGCATTTT
>TRBJ1-1|TRBV28|-|-
CATTTGGTEAFF
TGTGCCACCACGACGGGCGGGACTGAAGCTTTCTTT
>TRBJ1-5|TRBV28|-|TRBD1
CASSFGGQLNQPQHF
TGTGCCAGCTCCTTTGGGGGACAGCTCAATCAGCCCCAGCATTTT
>TRBJ2-5|TRBV12-5|-|TRBD1
CASSPGDRVQETQYF
TGTGCTAGTTCTCCAGGGGACAGGGTGCAAGAGACCCAGTACTTC
>TRBJ1-1|TRBV13|-|TRBD1
CASSSTGGMSTEAFF
TGTGCCAGCAGCTCTACAGGGGGGATGAGCACTGAAGCTTTCTTT
>TRBJ2-1|TRBV19|-|-
CASSPEGYYNEQFF
TGTGCCAGTAGTCCCGAGGGATACTACAATGAGCAGTTCTTC
>TRBJ2-7|TRBV4-1|few|-
CASSQDRVAYEQYF
TGCGCCAGCAGCCAAGACAGGGTAGCCTACGAGCAGTACTTC
>TRBJ2-2|TRBV4-1|once|TRBD2
CASSLLAGADGELFF
TGCGCCAGCAGCCTATTAGCGGGGGCAGACGGGGAGCTGTTTTTT
>TRBJ2-1|TRBV15|-|-
CATSSEIVAYNEQFF
TGTGCCACCAGCAGTGAGATAGTGGCGTACAATGAGCAGTTCTTC
>TRBJ2-1|TRBV19|-|-
CASSMGVGVNEQFF
TGTGCCAGTAGTATGGGGGTCGGGGTTAATGAGCAGTTCTTC
>TRBJ1-2|TRBV4-1|-|-
CASSQYRDRREGLIRYGYTF
TGCGCCAGCAGCCAATACCGGGACCGGAGGGAGGGACTTATCCGCTATGGCTACACCTTC
>TRBJ2-5|TRBV6-5|-|-
CASSYGQPQETQYF
TGTGCCAGCAGTTACGGACAGCCACAAGAGACCCAGTACTTC
>TRBJ2-1|TRBV30|-|TRBD2
CAWSVASGEDEQFF
TGTGCCTGGAGTGTAGCTAGCGGAGAGGATGAGCAGTTCTTC
>TRBJ1-6|TRBV29-1|-|-
CSVADRINSPLHF
TGCAGCGTTGCCGACCGGATCAATTCACCCCTCCACTTT
>TRBJ2-7|TRBV11-2|-|-
CASSLGGLLDEQYF
TGTGCCAGCAGCTTAGGGGGCCTCCTTGACGAGCAGTACTTC
>TRBJ2-3|TRBV12-3/TRBV12-4|-|-
CATGGGTDTQYF
TGTGCCACCGGGGGTGGCACAGATACGCAGTATTTT